These 27 T cell receptor beta chains originate from one sample sequenced in a study of type 1 and type 2 diabetes patients. The PCR template was genomic DNA. Multiplex PCR with 30 forward and 13 reverse primers amplified the TCR beta CDR3. TCRdb processed the multiplex PCR reads anew with MiXCR; each CDR3 protein has one entry. The sample has 250,000 to 300,000 distinct CDR3 sequences; approximately 45% are singletons. The sequencing input was peripheral blood mononuclear cells (PBMCs). These receptors all stem from a man younger than 35 with type 2 diabetes.

J is TRBJ2-1 and V is TRBV5-5; 7 bases are shared with TRBD1. Trimming at V came to 3 bases and at J to 10 bases, leaving 16 bases not matched to a gene. The germline gives CDR1 SGHKS, CDR2 YYEKEE (reference sequence). This CDR3 spans 16 amino acids. The CDR3 loop reads CASSWDAGTESYEQFF. CDR3 coding DNA: TGTGCCAGCAGCTGGGACGCCGGGACAGAGTCCTACGAGCAGTTCTTC.

The chain links TRBV7-2 to TRBJ1-6; D is possibly TRBD1 (5 bases). V gave up 5 bases and J gave up 0 bases, with 14 bases separating them. CDR1 SGHTA and CDR2 FQGNSA come from the germline V gene. The CDR3 runs 17 residues. CDR3 nucleotide sequence: TGTGCCAGCAGCACGGGACCGCAGAGCTCCTATAATTCACCCCTCCACTTT. Translation: CASSTGPQSSYNSPLHF.

In DNA form, the CDR3 reads TGTGCCAGCAGCACATGGCAGGGCGGCAATCAGCCCCAGCATTTT. Protein product: CASSTWQGGNQPQHF. V gene TRBV7-2 combines with J gene TRBJ1-5, with D possibly being TRBD1 (5 bases). Trimming removed 5 bases at V and 2 bases at J, with 13 bases between. Germline V gene sequence: CDR1 SGHTA, CDR2 FQGNSA. The CDR3 totals 15 residues.

This clonotype was counted a few times. V gene TRBV7-8 combines with J gene TRBJ2-7, with D possibly TRBD1 on 7 matching bases. Germline lookup yields CDR1 SGHVS and CDR2 FQNEAQ. The CDR3 consists of 16 residues. The V end was cut by 0 bases, the J end by 2 bases, with 14 bases between. CDR3 protein: CASSLARQGGPYEQYF. CDR3 nucleotides: TGTGCCAGCAGCTTAGCTCGGCAGGGGGGCCCCTACGAGCAGTACTTC. Filled out from reference TRBV7-8 and TRBJ2-7, the complete variable domain reads GAGVSQSPRYKVAKRGQDVALRCDPISGHVSLFWYQQALGQGPEFLTYFQNEAQLDKSGLPSDRFFAERPEGSVSTLKIQRTQQEDSAVYLCASSLARQGGPYEQYFGPGTRLTVT.

The genes are TRBV19 and TRBJ2-5, with D unresolved. V shed 4 bases and J shed 5 bases, with 2 bases lying between them. This CDR3 contains 10 residues. From germline, CDR1 is LNHDA and CDR2 SQIVND (reference sequence). In nucleotides, the CDR3 is TGTGCCAGTAGTAAGGAGACCCAGTACTTC. Translation: CASSKETQYF.

The CDR3 DNA reads as TGTGCCTGGAGACCAGGACTAGCGGGAGCTGCGCAGTTCTTC. Amino acids: CAWRPGLAGAAQFF. This sequence joins TRBV30 and TRBJ2-1, with 13 nucleotides matching TRBD2. CDR3 length: 14 amino acids. V lost 3 bases, J lost 12 bases, and 8 bases stayed unmatched. From germline, CDR1 is GTSNPN and CDR2 SVGIG (reference sequence).

The chain joins TRBV3-1 to TRBJ2-5, with D possibly matching TRBD2 (5 bases). CDR1 is LGHDT and CDR2 is YNNKEL in the germline V gene (reference sequence). Trimming pared 3 bases from V and 3 bases from J, leaving 11 bases between. This CDR3 comprises 14 residues. For the CDR3, the DNA is TGTGCCAGCAGCCAGAGCGGTGCTAAAGAGACCCAGTACTTC. It yields the protein CASSQSGAKETQYF.

This clonotype was counted between two and nine times. The chain uses TRBV30 and TRBJ2-7; D possibly uses TRBD1 or TRBD2 (5 bases each). V shed 7 bases and J shed 3 bases, with 13 bases lying between them. This CDR3 has 12 amino acids. CDR1 is GTSNPN, CDR2 SVGIG, per germline (reference sequence). CDR3 protein: CALLGVRYEQYF. In DNA, the CDR3 is TGTGCCTTATTGGGGGTTCGCTACGAGCAGTACTTC.

This clonotype was counted a few times. V usage is TRBV19 and J usage is TRBJ1-5, with D possibly TRBD1 on 5 matching bases. CDR1 LNHDA and CDR2 SQIVND come from the germline V gene (reference sequence). V gave up 0 bases and J gave up 5 bases, with 14 bases separating them. The CDR3 is 16 amino acids. CDR3 sequence reads: CASSIDPLGPHQPQHF. The DNA of the CDR3 is TGTGCCAGTAGTATAGATCCTTTGGGACCCCATCAGCCCCAGCATTTT.

This clonotype was detected many times. The J gene is TRBJ1-1, the V gene TRBV2; D uncertain. V was clipped by 3 bases and J by 5 bases, with 7 bases between them. The CDR3 has 12 residues. Germline V gene data show CDR1 as SNHLY and CDR2 as FYNNEI. The CDR3 DNA sequence: TGTGCCAGCAGTGACACGTGGACTGAAGCTTTCTTT. Translated, it gives CASSDTWTEAFF.

This clonotype was counted ten times or more. This chain connects TRBV19 to TRBJ2-5, with TRBD2 matching over 11 bases. Germline CDR1 LNHDA, CDR2 SQIVND (reference sequence). J was trimmed by 2 bases and V by 1 base; bases with no gene match: 3. There are 16 residues in the CDR3. Written as DNA, the CDR3 is TGTGCCAGTAGTATAGTACTAGCGGGGGAACAAGAGACCCAGTACTTC. Translating gives CASSIVLAGEQETQYF.

This clonotype occurred a few times. The chain employs TRBV7-6 and TRBJ1-4; tentative D call: TRBD1 (5 bases). The CDR3 covers 15 residues. Germline V lookup: CDR1 SGHVS, CDR2 FNYEAQ. The V gene lost 1 base and the J gene lost 8 bases, with 14 bases spanning the gap. CDR3 region: CASSLEQGRREKLFF. The CDR3 nucleotides read TGTGCCAGCAGCTTAGAGCAGGGTCGACGGGAAAAACTGTTTTTT.

The chain uses TRBV7-8 and TRBJ1-2; D unresolved. V was clipped by 1 base and J by 2 bases, with 14 bases between them. The germline gives CDR1 SGHVS, CDR2 FQNEAQ. The CDR3 consists of 16 residues. The CDR3 sequence is CASSLGSADVNYGYTF. CDR3 nucleotides: TGTGCCAGCAGCTTAGGTTCGGCGGACGTGAACTATGGCTACACCTTC.

This sequence joins TRBV3-1 and TRBJ2-5; D ambiguous. This CDR3 is 15 amino acids long. V lost 6 bases and J lost 2, with 16 bases in between. The germline V gene has CDR1 LGHDT and CDR2 YNNKEL (reference sequence). CDR3 bases: TGTGCCAGCAGTCCCTCAGTGCTGAGGCAAGAGACCCAGTACTTC. Its protein is CASSPSVLRQETQYF.

V gene TRBV20-1 combines with J gene TRBJ2-7; 9 positions agree with TRBD2. Germline V gives CDR1 DFQATT, CDR2 SNEGSKA (reference sequence). The trim removed 6 bases at V and 1 base at J, leaving 13 bases unmatched. The CDR3 runs to 16 residues. In nucleotides, the CDR3 is TGCAGTGCCGTAGCATTAGCGGGAGTATTGTCCTACGAGCAGTACTTC. It translates to CSAVALAGVLSYEQYF.

The gene calls are TRBV2 and TRBJ2-3, with 9 bases lining up with TRBD2. The CDR3 extends over 17 amino acids. V gave up 5 bases and J gave up 3 bases; unmatched junction bases: 12. CDR1 is SNHLY, CDR2 FYNNEI, per germline. The CDR3 DNA reads TGTGCCAGCAGTTTAAGGTCTTTAGCGGGGGAGACAGATACGCAGTATTTT. The encoded protein is CASSLRSLAGETDTQYF.

The rearrangement links TRBV30 to TRBJ1-2, with D perhaps TRBD1 (6 bases). From germline, CDR1 is GTSNPN and CDR2 SVGIG (reference sequence). V lost 5 bases and J lost 7, with 17 bases in between. The CDR3 has 13 residues. The DNA for the CDR3 is TGTGCCTGGCTTGATCTACAGGGCGGTGGCTACACCTTC. Translated, it gives CAWLDLQGGGYTF. Together with reference TRBV30 and TRBJ1-2, the CDR3 gives the full variable domain: SQTIHQWPATLVQPVGSPLSLECTVEGTSNPNLYWYRQAAGRGLQLLFYSVGIGQISSEVPQNLSASRPQDRQFILSSKKLLLSDSGFYLCAWLDLQGGGYTFGSGTRLTVV.

This clonotype turned up a few times. The rearrangement links TRBV9 to TRBJ2-2; TRBD2 matches 11 bases. V lost 3 bases and J lost 4; bases outside the gene matches: 5. The CDR3 spans 16 residues. Germline V gives CDR1 SGDLS, CDR2 YYNGEE. The CDR3 loop is CASSDGTSGRTGELFF. The CDR3 DNA reads TGTGCCAGCAGCGACGGGACTAGCGGACGCACCGGGGAGCTGTTTTTT.

The chain couples TRBV19 to TRBJ2-1; TRBD1 agrees at 7 bases. The J segment lost 15 bases and the V segment lost 6 bases, leaving 14 bases of the junction unmatched. The CDR3 is 13 amino acids. Germline V gene data show CDR1 as LNHDA and CDR2 as SQIVND (reference sequence). CDR3 nucleotides: TGTGCCAGTAGAACCGGGACAGTTCTACCCCCGTTCTTC. Translation: CASRTGTVLPPFF. The full variable domain, in which reference TRBV19 and TRBJ2-1 provide the parts outside the CDR3, is DGGITQSPKYLFRKEGQNVTLSCEQNLNHDAMYWYRQDPGQGLRLIYYSQIVNDFQKGDIAEGYSVSREKKESFPLTVTSAQKNPTAFYLCASRTGTVLPPFFGPGTRLTVL.

This clonotype appeared a few times. This sequence joins TRBV7-8 and TRBJ2-1, with 8 bases fitting TRBD1. V lost 0 bases to trimming and J lost 2 bases; unmatched junction nucleotides: 3. There are 16 residues in the CDR3. The V gene's germline CDR1 is SGHVS and CDR2 FQNEAQ. The chain's CDR3 is CASSLAGTGTYNEQFF. As DNA, the CDR3 is TGTGCCAGCAGCTTAGCCGGGACAGGCACCTACAATGAGCAGTTCTTC.

V gene TRBV7-2 combines with J gene TRBJ1-2; perhaps TRBD1 as D (5 bases). V was trimmed by 3 bases and J by 6 bases, leaving 14 bases between them. This CDR3 is 14 amino acids long. From germline, CDR1 is SGHTA and CDR2 FQGNSA. The CDR3 DNA sequence: TGTGCCAGCAGCTTGGCCCAGGGTCAGGATGGCTACACCTTC. This gives the protein CASSLAQGQDGYTF.

The CDR3 region has the DNA TGTGCCACCAGCAGAGTGGGTACAGTGGGAGAGACCCAGTACTTC. Protein: CATSRVGTVGETQYF. V usage is TRBV15 and J usage is TRBJ2-5; D is ambiguous. Trimming removed 1 base at V and 4 bases at J, with 13 bases between. The germline CDR1 and CDR2 sequences are LNHNV and YYDKDF (reference sequence). The CDR3 is 15 amino acids.

This clonotype appeared a few times. The chain links TRBV10-2 to TRBJ2-1; D is undetermined. The V gene's germline CDR1 is WSHSY and CDR2 SAAADI. The CDR3 sequence is 11 residues long. The V and J ends lost 6 bases and 5 bases respectively, with 5 bases between them. CDR3 amino acids: CASRQDNEQFF. DNA for the CDR3: TGCGCCAGCAGACAAGACAATGAGCAGTTCTTC.

The genes are TRBV20-1 and TRBJ2-6; D remains unclear. The CDR3 is 15 residues long. Germline V gene data show CDR1 as DFQATT and CDR2 as SNEGSKA (reference sequence). V gave up 0 bases and J gave up 1 base, with 7 bases separating them. Written as DNA, the CDR3 is TGCAGTGCTAGAGATCTAGGTTCTGGGGCCAACGTCCTGACTTTC. It translates to CSARDLGSGANVLTF.

This clonotype was seen more than once but under ten times. The CDR3 here is CASTMDRGNYGYTF. CDR3 sequence (DNA): TGTGCCAGCACAATGGACAGGGGTAACTATGGCTACACCTTC. This rearrangement joins TRBV6-6 to TRBJ1-2; TRBD1 matches at 9 bases. This CDR3 is built from 14 residues. CDR1 is MNHNY and CDR2 is SVGAGI in the germline V gene (reference sequence). The J segment lost 1 base and the V segment lost 7 bases, leaving 4 bases of the junction unmatched.

The chain has TRBV6-2 or TRBV6-3 and TRBJ2-6; D not resolved. This CDR3 has 13 residues. Germline values: CDR1 MNHEY, CDR2 SVGEGT. V shed 6 bases and J shed 3 bases, with 6 bases lying between them. This CDR3 is CASRQSGANVLTF. In nucleotides, the CDR3 is TGTGCCAGCAGGCAGAGTGGGGCCAACGTCCTGACTTTC.

V usage is TRBV6-1 and J usage is TRBJ2-5; 12 bases agree with TRBD2. This CDR3 has 15 amino acids. The germline CDR1 and CDR2 sequences are MNHNS and SASEGT. V lost 5 bases and J lost 9; bases outside the gene matches: 10. CDR3 coding DNA: TGTGCCAGCAGTACGGGACTAGCGGGCCTCGGGGCCCAGTACTTC. Its translation: CASSTGLAGLGAQYF.